This entry describes one T cell receptor (beta chain). Clones were sequenced by immunoSEQ multiplex PCR, and TCRdb holds only the in-frame ones, with some missing. The sample lists about 42,000 clones, about 90% occurring once. Trimming took 1 base from V and 4 from J, leaving 14 bases between them. CDR3 size: 16 residues. CDR1 is SGHAT, CDR2 FQNNGV, per germline. The data derive from a study of blood T cell repertoires in COVID-19. The receptor was isolated from a man aged 50 to 59 with active COVID-19. The material sequenced was peripheral blood. The chain links TRBV11-2 to TRBJ2-1; a possible D gene is TRBD2 (7 bases). The CDR3, as DNA: TGTGCCAGCAGCTTAGTGGTGGGGGGGCTTTACAATGAGCAGTTCTTC. Translating it yields CASSLVVGGLYNEQFF.